This T cell receptor beta chain was sequenced in a study of shared clonotypes between healthy human individuals. Study as a whole: Aged between 18 and 49, the donors were a couple of women and a few men. Whole-study results and caveats: Only blood was sampled, and tissue TCR repertoires likely differ from blood ones. Generation of non-shared clonotypes was less probable than generation of clonotypes shared by all four donors.

As regards this clone: Its specificity is not known.

Naive CD8 cells were CD45RO-negative, positively selected for CCR7, excluding terminally differentiated effector memory CD45RA+ cells. CDR1 and CDR2 from the germline V gene are SGHRS and YFSETQ. J lost 8 bases, V lost 6 bases, and 9 bases had no gene match. The CDR3 loop spans 14 amino acids. The DNA input per sorted-subset replicate PCR was roughly 180 ng, corresponding to around 28,000 T cell genomes. Measured with immunoSEQ multiplex PCR; TCRdb has only the in-frame clones, and not every one. The sample lists millions of clones; 85% to 95% were seen once. This receptor was taken from a man younger than 35 in good health. Source material: naive CD8+ T cells sorted from blood. The gene calls are TRBV5-1 and TRBJ2-1, with 9 nucleotides matching TRBD2. The CDR3 region has the DNA TGCGCCAGCAAGTGGGATAGCGGGAGTTATGAGCAGTTCTTC. Its protein product is CASKWDSGSYEQFF. The complete variable domain, with remaining parts taken from reference TRBV5-1 and TRBJ2-1, reads KAGVTQTPRYLIKTRGQQVTLSCSPISGHRSVSWYQQTPGQGLQFLFEYFSETQRNKGNFPGRFSGRQFSNSRSEMNVSTLELGDSALYLCASKWDSGSYEQFFGPGTRLTVL.